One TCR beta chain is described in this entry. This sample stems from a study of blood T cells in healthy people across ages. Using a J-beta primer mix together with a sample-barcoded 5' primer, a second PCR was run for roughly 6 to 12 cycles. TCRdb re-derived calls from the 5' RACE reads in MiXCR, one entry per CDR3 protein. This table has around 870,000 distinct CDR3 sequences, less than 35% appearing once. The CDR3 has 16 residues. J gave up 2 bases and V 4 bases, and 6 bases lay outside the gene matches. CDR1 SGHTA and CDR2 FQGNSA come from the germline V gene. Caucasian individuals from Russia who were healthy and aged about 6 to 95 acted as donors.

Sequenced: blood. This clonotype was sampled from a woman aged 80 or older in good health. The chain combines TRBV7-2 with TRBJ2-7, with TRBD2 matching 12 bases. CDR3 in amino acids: CASSSTSSGRAYEQYF. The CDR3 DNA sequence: TGTGCCAGCAGCTCTACCTCTAGCGGGAGGGCCTACGAGCAGTACTTC.